This T cell receptor beta chain was sequenced during a study of monozygotic twins with inflammatory bowel disease. The germline gives CDR1 MNHEY, CDR2 SVGEGT. The CDR3 contains 16 residues. TCRdb reprocessed the 5' RACE reads and keeps a single row for each CDR3 protein, giving no DNA. In all, the sample yields over 150,000 distinct CDR3 sequences. The chain combines TRBV6-2 or TRBV6-3 with TRBJ2-3; no DNA is available, so the TRBD2 call from TCRdb remains unchecked. This clonotype was obtained from a human donor with ulcerative colitis or Crohn's disease, or a healthy co-twin of an affected twin (not recorded which). Sequencing was performed on blood. CDR3 amino acids: CASSPLMGGPGDTQYF.